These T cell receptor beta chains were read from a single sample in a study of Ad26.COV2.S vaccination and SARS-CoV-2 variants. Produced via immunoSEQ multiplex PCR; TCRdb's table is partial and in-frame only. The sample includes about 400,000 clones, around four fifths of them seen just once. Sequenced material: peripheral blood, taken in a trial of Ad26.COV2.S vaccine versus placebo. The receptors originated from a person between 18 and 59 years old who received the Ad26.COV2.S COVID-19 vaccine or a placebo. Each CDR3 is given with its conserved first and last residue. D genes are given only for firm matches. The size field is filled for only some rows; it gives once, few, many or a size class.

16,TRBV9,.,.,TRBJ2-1,CASSPIGYSGYNEQFF,TGTGCCAGCAGCCCGATCGGATATTCAGGGTACAATGAGCAGTTCTTC
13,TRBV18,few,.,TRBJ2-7,CASSPGAGYEQYF,TGTGCCAGCTCGCCAGGCGCAGGCTACGAGCAGTACTTC
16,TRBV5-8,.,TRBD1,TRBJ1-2,CASSLGTGAPNYGYTF,TGTGCCAGCAGCTTGGGGACAGGGGCCCCTAACTATGGCTACACCTTC
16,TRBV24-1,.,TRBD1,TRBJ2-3,CATSDPDREYADTQYF,TGTGCCACCAGTGATCCGGACAGGGAATACGCAGATACGCAGTATTTT
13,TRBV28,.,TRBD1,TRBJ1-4,CASRPTTGPKLFF,TGTGCCAGCAGACCTACGACAGGGCCAAAACTGTTTTTT
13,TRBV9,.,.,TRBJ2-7,CASSASASYEQYF,TGTGCCAGCAGCGCGTCAGCATCCTACGAGCAGTACTTC
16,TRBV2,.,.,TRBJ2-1,CASSDRRGSPYNEQFF,TGTGCCAGCAGTGATAGGCGGGGATCGCCCTACAATGAGCAGTTCTTC
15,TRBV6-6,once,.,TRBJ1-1,CASSPPRGANTEAFF,TGTGCCAGCAGTCCCCCACGCGGGGCGAACACTGAAGCTTTCTTT
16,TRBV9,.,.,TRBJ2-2,CASSVGGSQGSGELFF,TGTGCCAGCAGCGTAGGAGGGAGTCAAGGCTCCGGGGAGCTGTTTTTT
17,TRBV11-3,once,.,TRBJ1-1,CASSLSRGDGPNTEAFF,TGTGCCAGCAGCCTAAGTCGAGGGGACGGCCCGAACACTGAAGCTTTCTTT
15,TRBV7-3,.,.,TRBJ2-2,CASSINRGGTGELFF,TGTGCCAGCAGCATCAACAGGGGAGGGACCGGGGAGCTGTTTTTT
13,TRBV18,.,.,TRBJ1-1,CASSGVSQTEAFF,TGTGCCAGCTCGGGGGTCAGCCAGACTGAAGCTTTCTTT
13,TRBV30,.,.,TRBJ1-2,CAWSAGAGYGYTF,TGTGCCTGGAGTGCCGGGGCAGGCTATGGCTACACCTTC
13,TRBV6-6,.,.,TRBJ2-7,CASKSGPAGEQYF,TGTGCCAGCAAGTCTGGGCCGGCGGGCGAGCAGTACTTC
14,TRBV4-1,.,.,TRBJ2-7,CASSPQHQGEEQYF,TGCGCCAGCAGCCCCCAGCATCAGGGTGAAGAGCAGTACTTC
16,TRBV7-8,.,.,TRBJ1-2,CASSLERTRANYGYTF,TGTGCCAGCAGCTTAGAACGGACTCGGGCTAACTATGGCTACACCTTC
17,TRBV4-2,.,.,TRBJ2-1,CASSQEDSSGSNNEQFF,TGTGCCAGCAGCCAAGAAGATTCAAGCGGGTCAAACAATGAGCAGTTCTTC
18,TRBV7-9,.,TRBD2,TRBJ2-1,CASSLGLAGGPQQNEQFF,TGTGCCAGCAGCTTAGGCCTAGCGGGAGGCCCTCAACAAAATGAGCAGTTCTTC
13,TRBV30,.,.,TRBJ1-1,CAWSPIRDTEAFF,TGTGCCTGGAGTCCGATCCGGGACACTGAAGCTTTCTTT
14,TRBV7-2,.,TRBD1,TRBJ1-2,CASSLDRGGRGYTF,TGTGCCAGCAGCTTGGACAGGGGAGGGAGAGGCTACACCTTC
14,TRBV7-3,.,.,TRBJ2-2,CASSHGGSTGELFF,TGTGCCAGCAGCCATGGGGGAAGCACCGGGGAGCTGTTTTTT
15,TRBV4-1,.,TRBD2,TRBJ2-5,CASSQVGLAVETQYF,TGCGCCAGCAGCCAAGTTGGACTAGCGGTAGAGACCCAGTACTTC
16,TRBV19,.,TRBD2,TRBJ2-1,CASSIQSSGSYNEQFF,TGTGCCAGTAGTATCCAATCTAGCGGGTCCTACAATGAGCAGTTCTTC
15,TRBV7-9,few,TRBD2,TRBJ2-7,CASSLVVAGRYEQYF,TGTGCCAGCAGCTTAGTCGTAGCGGGACGGTACGAGCAGTACTTC
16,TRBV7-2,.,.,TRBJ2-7,CASSFGPAGSSYEQYF,TGTGCCAGCAGCTTTGGCCCAGCGGGCTCCTCCTACGAGCAGTACTTC
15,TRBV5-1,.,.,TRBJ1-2,CASSLLGSPQVGYTF,TGCGCCAGCAGCCTCCTCGGGAGCCCCCAAGTTGGCTACACCTTC
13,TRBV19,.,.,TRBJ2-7,CASSPVPGAEQYF,TGTGCCAGTAGTCCCGTGCCAGGGGCCGAGCAGTACTTC
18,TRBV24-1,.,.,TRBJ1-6,CATSVWSGGTKGGSPLHF,TGTGCCACCAGTGTTTGGTCTGGGGGGACGAAAGGGGGTTCACCCCTCCACTTT
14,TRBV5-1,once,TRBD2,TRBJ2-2,CASSCGRAPGELFF,TGCGCCAGCAGTTGCGGGAGGGCCCCCGGGGAGCTGTTTTTT
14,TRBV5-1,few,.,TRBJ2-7,CASSMGNLIAEQYF,TGCGCCAGCAGTATGGGAAACCTTATCGCCGAGCAGTACTTC
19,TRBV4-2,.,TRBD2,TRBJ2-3,CASSLQRRGAWMSTDTQYF,TGTGCCAGCAGTTTACAACGGCGGGGGGCCTGGATGAGCACAGATACGCAGTATTTT
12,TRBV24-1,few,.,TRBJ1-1,CATSDAKGEAFF,TGTGCCACCAGTGATGCCAAGGGTGAAGCTTTCTTT
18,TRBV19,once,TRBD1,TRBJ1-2,CASRTFPLGQGADYGYTF,TGTGCCAGTAGGACGTTTCCCTTAGGACAGGGGGCGGACTATGGCTACACCTTC
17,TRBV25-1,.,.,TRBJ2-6,CASSGMIGQSGANVLTF,TGTGCCAGCAGTGGCATGATAGGACAATCCGGGGCCAACGTCCTGACTTTC
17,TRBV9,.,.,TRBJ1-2,CASSPHPAENSGSGYTF,TGTGCCAGCAGCCCTCACCCAGCGGAGAACTCCGGATCTGGCTACACCTTC
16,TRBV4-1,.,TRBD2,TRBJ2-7,CASSQTPGLAVYEQYF,TGCGCCAGCAGCCAGACTCCGGGACTAGCGGTCTACGAGCAGTACTTC
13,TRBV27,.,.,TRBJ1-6,CASSLSGPSPLHF,TGTGCCAGCAGTTTATCGGGACCTTCACCCCTCCACTTT
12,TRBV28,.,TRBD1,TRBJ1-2,CASTDRGHGYTF,TGTGCCAGCACCGACAGGGGGCATGGCTACACCTTC
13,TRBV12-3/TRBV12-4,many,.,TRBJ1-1,CASSLTENTEAFF,TGTGCCAGCAGTTTGACAGAGAACACTGAAGCTTTCTTT
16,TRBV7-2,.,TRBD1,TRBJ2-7,CASSSWGGQGRDEQYF,TGTGCCAGCAGCTCTTGGGGGGGACAGGGAAGAGACGAGCAGTACTTC
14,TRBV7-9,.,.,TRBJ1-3,CASSLQGSGNTIYF,TGTGCCAGCAGCTTGCAGGGCTCCGGAAACACCATATATTTT
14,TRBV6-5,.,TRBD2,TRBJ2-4,CASRSSGRINIQYF,TGTGCCAGCAGGTCTAGCGGGAGAATAAACATTCAGTACTTC
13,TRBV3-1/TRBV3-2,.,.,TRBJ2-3,CASSSKSRGTQYF,TGTGCCAGCAGCTCTAAATCGAGGGGTACGCAGTATTTT
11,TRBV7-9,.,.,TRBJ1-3,CASSPGNTIYF,TGTGCCAGCAGCCCCGGAAACACCATATATTTT
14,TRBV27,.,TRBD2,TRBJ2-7,CASRLRGASYEQYF,TGTGCCAGCAGACTGCGGGGGGCGTCCTACGAGCAGTACTTC
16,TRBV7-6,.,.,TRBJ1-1,CASSSKGGWAITEAFF,TGTGCCAGCAGCTCCAAGGGGGGTTGGGCGATCACTGAAGCTTTCTTT
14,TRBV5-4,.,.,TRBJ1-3,CASSFAGWGNTIYF,TGTGCCAGCAGCTTTGCAGGGTGGGGAAACACCATATATTTT
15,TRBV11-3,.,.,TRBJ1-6,CASSLDQGWGSPLHF,TGTGCCAGCAGCTTAGATCAGGGGTGGGGATCACCCCTCCACTTT
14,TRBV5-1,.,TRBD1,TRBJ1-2,CASSLTGGNYGYTF,TGCGCCAGCAGCTTGACAGGGGGCAACTATGGCTACACCTTC
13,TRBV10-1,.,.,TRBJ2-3,CASSENLADTQYF,TGCGCCAGCAGTGAGAACCTAGCAGATACGCAGTATTTT
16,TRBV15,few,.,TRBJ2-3,CATSRDAAVSTDTQYF,TGTGCCACCAGCAGAGACGCAGCGGTTAGCACAGATACGCAGTATTTT